Below, one T cell receptor (beta chain) is given with its context. This table comes from immunoSEQ multiplex PCR, and its TCRdb copy is limited to in-frame clones, with some not included. This sample carries around 130,000 clones, around nine tenths of them seen once, and the ten largest clones take around 7.6%. The sample is drawn from a study of control samples from healthy donors and cancer patients. The trim removed 6 bases at V and 1 base at J, leaving 13 bases unmatched. This CDR3 region has 17 residues. Looked up from germline, CDR1 is MDHEN and CDR2 is SYDVKM. Sequences were obtained from PBMCs. This TCR was recovered from a man aged 50-60 years with head and neck cancer. V is TRBV28 and J is TRBJ2-3, with TRBD1 matching 7 bases. The CDR3 is CASSQGDIGQGTDTQYF. CDR3 sequence (DNA): TGTGCCAGCAGCCAGGGGGATATCGGACAGGGCACAGATACGCAGTATTTT.